The 25 T cell receptor beta chains given below trace back to one sample, sequenced in a study of blood T cell repertoires in COVID-19. TCRdb's table, derived via immunoSEQ multiplex PCR, lists solely in-frame clones and lacks some. The sample shows 54,000 or so clones, approximately 88% of them seen only once. Sequencing was done on a sample of peripheral blood. These receptor sequences come from a human donor in a cohort sampled during active COVID-19.

This chain connects TRBV7-9 to TRBJ2-7, with D possibly TRBD1 on 6 matching bases. Germline loops: CDR1 SEHNR, CDR2 FQNEAQ (reference sequence). The CDR3 is 13 residues long. V lost 3 bases to trimming and J lost 5 bases, with 11 bases between them. The CDR3 is CASSFRGINEQYF. The DNA for the CDR3 is TGTGCCAGCAGCTTCAGGGGTATCAACGAGCAGTACTTC.

This rearrangement joins TRBV7-6 to TRBJ2-2, with TRBD2 matching over 13 bases. CDR3 length: 17 amino acids. The germline CDR1 and CDR2 sequences are SGHVS and FNYEAQ. The J segment lost 5 bases and the V segment lost 5 bases, leaving 8 bases of the junction unmatched. CDR3: CASSLRTSGSRTGELFF. The CDR3 nucleotides read TGTGCCAGCAGCCTAAGGACTAGCGGGAGTCGAACCGGGGAGCTGTTTTTT.

The chain uses TRBV4-3 and TRBJ1-5; unclear D gene. Germline CDR1 reads LGHNA; CDR2 reads YSLEER. The CDR3 runs to 13 residues. V lost 1 base, J lost 7 bases, and 8 bases lay in between. The CDR3 reads CASSQVSGQPQHF. Written as DNA, the CDR3 is TGCGCCAGCAGCCAAGTAAGCGGGCAGCCCCAGCATTTT.

The chain has TRBV7-2 and TRBJ1-5; D might be TRBD1 (6 bases). The V end was cut by 1 base, the J end by 4 bases, with 11 bases between. CDR3 size: 15 residues. CDR1 SGHTA and CDR2 FQGNSA come from the germline V gene. The CDR3 region is CASSLVGGRNQPQHF. In DNA form, the CDR3 reads TGTGCCAGCAGCTTAGTTGGGGGCCGAAATCAGCCCCAGCATTTT.

The V gene is TRBV2, the J gene TRBJ2-5; D ambiguous. Between the trimmed V and J ends, which lost 4 bases and 1 base, there was a span of 13 bases. From germline, CDR1 is SNHLY and CDR2 FYNNEI. The CDR3 is 15 residues long. CDR3 in amino acids: CASSAIYVLQETQYF. The DNA for the CDR3 is TGTGCCAGCAGTGCAATCTATGTCCTCCAAGAGACCCAGTACTTC.

CDR3 in amino acids: CASSQGAYEQYF. CDR3 DNA sequence: TGTGCCAGCAGCCAGGGAGCCTACGAGCAGTACTTC. The genes are TRBV4-2 and TRBJ2-7; maybe TRBD2 (5 bases). Germline CDR1 is LGHNA and CDR2 is YNFKEQ. The CDR3 sequence is 12 residues long. The V end was cut by 3 bases, the J end by 2 bases, with 5 bases between.

The chain has TRBV7-3 and TRBJ2-1; 9 nucleotides align to TRBD2. CDR1 is SGHTA, CDR2 FQGTGA, per germline. The CDR3 runs to 16 residues. V gave up 5 bases and J gave up 7 bases; unmatched junction bases: 12. The CDR3 region has the DNA TGTGCCAGCAGCCCAATAGCGGGAGCGGGTTTAAATGAGCAGTTCTTC. Residues: CASSPIAGAGLNEQFF.

The chain has TRBV19 and TRBJ2-5; D perhaps matches TRBD1 (6 bases). Germline CDR1 is LNHDA and CDR2 is SQIVND (reference sequence). The CDR3 runs 13 residues. Trimming took off 8 bases at V and 9 bases at J, with 19 bases between the two ends. CDR3 bases: TGTGCCAGTTCAGGGGTATGGGAAGGGGCCCAGTACTTC. It specifies CASSGVWEGAQYF.

This clone turned up a few times. This rearrangement joins TRBV6-2 or TRBV6-3 to TRBJ1-2; tentatively, D is TRBD1 (6 bases). CDR1 is MNHEY and CDR2 is SVGEGT in the germline V gene. Trimming took off 5 bases at V and 4 bases at J, with 20 bases between the two ends. The CDR3 has 16 amino acids. DNA of the CDR3: TGTGCCAGCAGTACCCTCCTGACAGGATCGAGCTATGGCTACACCTTC. Protein sequence: CASSTLLTGSSYGYTF.

The rearrangement links TRBV6-5 to TRBJ2-3; the match to TRBD1 covers 8 bases. CDR1 is MNHEY, CDR2 SVGAGI, per germline. J gave up 2 bases and V 4 bases, and 5 bases lay outside the gene matches. This CDR3 comprises 15 residues. The CDR3 spells CASSLTGEVTDTQYF. CDR3 nucleotides: TGTGCCAGCAGTTTGACAGGGGAGGTCACAGATACGCAGTATTTT.

V and J are TRBV5-1 and TRBJ2-5, with a tentative D call TRBD1 (6 bases). The CDR3 covers 14 residues. Germline assignment: CDR1 SGHRS and CDR2 YFSETQ. The V and J ends lost 1 base and 0 bases respectively, with 7 bases between them. CDR3 sequence: CASSLTGYQETQYF. The CDR3 DNA reads TGCGCCAGCAGCTTGACAGGGTACCAAGAGACCCAGTACTTC.

V is TRBV7-8 and J is TRBJ1-1, with D maybe TRBD1 (6 bases). CDR3 size: 13 residues. Trimming took 5 bases from V and 4 from J, leaving 11 bases between them. Germline CDR1 reads SGHVS; CDR2 reads FQNEAQ. CDR3 coding DNA: TGTGCCAGCAGCGTAAGGGGGAGCACTGAAGCTTTCTTT. This encodes CASSVRGSTEAFF.

The chain employs TRBV6-1 and TRBJ1-1, with D hard to call. With 1 base removed from V and 3 bases from J, the gap between germline ends came to 3 bases. CDR3 size: 12 residues. Per the germline V gene, CDR1 is MNHNS and CDR2 is SASEGT. The CDR3 nucleotides read TGTGCCAGCAGTGAAGTAGACACTGAAGCTTTCTTT. This gives the protein CASSEVDTEAFF.

As DNA, the CDR3 is TGTGCCAGCAGCGCCGGGGGGCCCTACGAGCAGTACTTC. Translating it yields CASSAGGPYEQYF. The chain joins TRBV6-2 or TRBV6-3 to TRBJ2-7; possibly TRBD2 for D (7 bases). CDR1 is MNHEY and CDR2 is SVGEGT in the germline V gene. CDR3 length equals 13 residues. Trimming took 6 bases from V and 2 from J, leaving 11 bases between them.

The V call is TRBV6-6, the J call TRBJ1-1; TRBD1 is a possible D gene (6 bases). Germline CDR1 is MNHNY and CDR2 is SVGAGI (reference sequence). The CDR3 loop spans 13 amino acids. Trimming shortened V by 6 bases and J by 1 base, and 9 bases separated the two germline ends. CDR3 DNA: TGTGCCAGCAGGGGGACACAGAACACTGAAGCTTTCTTT. It translates to CASRGTQNTEAFF.

The chain carries TRBV7-2 and TRBJ2-2; 8 bases are a match to TRBD1. The CDR3 runs to 15 residues. V was clipped by 5 bases and J by 4 bases; unmatched bases: 6. Germline-derived CDR1 and CDR2 are SGHTA and FQGNSA. This CDR3 is CASSPRTGFTGELFF. CDR3 bases: TGTGCCAGCAGCCCGAGGACAGGGTTCACCGGGGAGCTGTTTTTT. Filled out from reference TRBV7-2 and TRBJ2-2, the complete variable domain reads GAGVSQSPSNKVTEKGKDVELRCDPISGHTALYWYRQSLGQGLEFLIYFQGNSAPDKSGLPSDRFSAERTGGSVSTLTIQRTQQEDSAVYLCASSPRTGFTGELFFGEGSRLTVL.

The V gene is TRBV2, the J gene TRBJ2-7, with D hard to call. The germline V gene encodes CDR1 SNHLY and CDR2 FYNNEI. There are 12 residues in the CDR3. V lost 3 bases and J lost 4, with 7 bases in between. The CDR3 region has the DNA TGTGCCAGCAGTGATTTTGTATACGAGCAGTACTTC. Residues: CASSDFVYEQYF.

The chain couples TRBV9 to TRBJ1-6, with D perhaps matching TRBD1 (5 bases). Germline V gene lookup returns CDR1 SGDLS and CDR2 YYNGEE. There are 15 residues in the CDR3. V was pared by 4 bases and J by 9 bases, with 17 bases between. CDR3 protein: CASSSLPSGGSPLHF. CDR3 in DNA: TGTGCCAGCAGCTCCCTCCCCTCGGGGGGTTCACCCCTCCACTTT.

The J gene is TRBJ1-4, the V gene TRBV5-6; D not resolved. Germline values: CDR1 SGHDT, CDR2 YYEEEE. V was trimmed by 0 bases and J by 11 bases, leaving 11 bases between them. The CDR3 loop spans 13 amino acids. The CDR3 nucleotides read TGTGCCAGCAGCTTGGACCGGGAAGGGAAACTGTTTTTT. It is translated as CASSLDREGKLFF. The whole variable domain, filled in from reference TRBV5-6 and TRBJ1-4, reads DAGVTQSPTHLIKTRGQQVTLRCSPKSGHDTVSWYQQALGQGPQFIFQYYEEEERQRGNFPDRFSGHQFPNYSSELNVNALLLGDSALYLCASSLDREGKLFFGSGTQLSVL.

This sequence joins TRBV2 and TRBJ2-3; TRBD1 is a possible D gene (5 bases). Trimming pared 4 bases from V and 4 bases from J, leaving 15 bases between. The CDR3 loop spans 15 amino acids. Germline lookup yields CDR1 SNHLY and CDR2 FYNNEI. Here the CDR3 reads CASSGGRVGADTQYF. The CDR3 DNA reads TGTGCCAGCAGTGGTGGCAGGGTAGGGGCAGATACGCAGTATTTT.

V usage is TRBV27 and J usage is TRBJ2-7; TRBD1 agrees at 9 bases. The CDR3 is 16 residues long. J was trimmed by 4 bases and V by 0 bases; bases with no gene match: 7. CDR1 is MNHEY and CDR2 is SMNVEV in the germline V gene (reference sequence). The CDR3 protein is CASSLSGGQGLYEQYF. CDR3 DNA: TGTGCCAGCAGTTTATCGGGGGGACAGGGCCTATACGAGCAGTACTTC.

The J gene is TRBJ1-5, the V gene TRBV27, with a possible D match to TRBD1 (6 bases). Trimming shortened V by 6 bases and J by 5 bases, and 17 bases separated the two germline ends. The CDR3 covers 15 residues. Germline lookup yields CDR1 MNHEY and CDR2 SMNVEV (reference sequence). CDR3 region: CASSRSGGRDQPQHF. Written as DNA, the CDR3 is TGTGCCAGCAGCCGATCGGGGGGCCGGGATCAGCCCCAGCATTTT.

This chain joins TRBV6-6 and TRBJ1-2; 9 nucleotides line up with TRBD1. The germline CDR1 and CDR2 sequences are MNHNY and SVGAGI (reference sequence). V lost 11 bases to trimming and J lost 8 bases; unmatched junction nucleotides: 12. The CDR3 has 13 amino acids. The CDR3 nucleotides read TGTGCCTCCCGGTTACAGGGGGCAAACGGCTACACCTTC. Its translation: CASRLQGANGYTF.

V and J are TRBV16 and TRBJ1-2; D is uncertain. This CDR3 is 13 amino acids long. V was shortened by 0 bases and J by 8 bases, with 10 bases between the two germline ends. From germline, CDR1 is KGHSY and CDR2 FQNENV. The CDR3 coding sequence is TGTGCCAGCAGCCAATCCACAGCCTTGGGCTACACCTTC. Protein: CASSQSTALGYTF.

The rearrangement uses TRBV5-8 and TRBJ2-3, with 13 positions matching TRBD2. The CDR3 extends over 15 amino acids. Germline V CDR1 and CDR2: SGHTS, YDEGEE. Unmatched junction bases numbered 5, after V lost 4 bases and J lost 6 bases. CDR3 sequence: CASSRMTSGGDTQYF. The CDR3 DNA is TGTGCCAGCAGCCGGATGACTAGCGGGGGGGATACGCAGTATTTT.